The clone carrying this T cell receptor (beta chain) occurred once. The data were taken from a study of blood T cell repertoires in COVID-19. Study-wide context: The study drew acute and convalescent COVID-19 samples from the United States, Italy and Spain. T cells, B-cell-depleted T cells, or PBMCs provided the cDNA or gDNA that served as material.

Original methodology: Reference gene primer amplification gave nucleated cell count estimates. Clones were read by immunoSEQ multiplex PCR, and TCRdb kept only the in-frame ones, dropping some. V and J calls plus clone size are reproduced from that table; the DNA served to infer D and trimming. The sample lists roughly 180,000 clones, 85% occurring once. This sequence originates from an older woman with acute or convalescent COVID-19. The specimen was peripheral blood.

The CDR3 region is CASSALAGGTEQFF. The DNA for the CDR3 is TGTGCCAGCAGCGCATTAGCGGGAGGGACTGAGCAGTTCTTC. V usage is TRBV2 and J usage is TRBJ2-1; 11 nucleotides align to TRBD2. The germline V gene has CDR1 SNHLY and CDR2 FYNNEI. The CDR3 spans 14 residues. Trimming at V came to 6 bases and at J to 9 bases, leaving 7 bases not matched to a gene. Drawing the rest from reference TRBV2 and TRBJ2-1, the complete variable domain is EPEVTQTPSHQVTQMGQEVILRCVPISNHLYFYWYRQILGQKVEFLVSFYNNEISEKSEIFDDQFSVERPDGSNFTLKIRSTKLEDSAMYFCASSALAGGTEQFFGPGTRLTVL.